The 27 T cell receptor beta chains in this list originate from one sample, sequenced in a study of blood T cell repertoires in COVID-19. This table comes from immunoSEQ multiplex PCR, and its TCRdb copy is limited to in-frame clones, with some not included. The sample includes under 200,000 clones, 80% of them seen just once. Sequencing was performed on peripheral blood. Receptors originate from a man in his 60s with acute or convalescent COVID-19.

The rearrangement joins TRBV2 to TRBJ2-5; 8 bases match TRBD2. Germline V lookup: CDR1 SNHLY, CDR2 FYNNEI. The CDR3 contains 13 residues. Trimming cost V 7 bases and J 5 bases; bases outside gene matches: 6. The CDR3 nucleotides are TGTGCCAGCACCCGGGGGGGGTACGAGACCCAGTACTTC. This sequence encodes CASTRGGYETQYF.

The chain carries TRBV9 and TRBJ1-2, with D tentatively TRBD1 (6 bases). The CDR3 runs to 15 residues. V gave up 0 bases and J gave up 8 bases, with 17 bases separating them. Germline loops: CDR1 SGDLS, CDR2 YYNGEE. The CDR3 region has the DNA TGTGCCAGCAGCGTAGTGTCACAGGGAGTGGGCGGCTACACCTTC. It translates to CASSVVSQGVGGYTF. Using reference TRBV9 and TRBJ1-2 for the parts outside the CDR3, the full variable domain is DSGVTQTPKHLITATGQRVTLRCSPRSGDLSVYWYQQSLDQGLQFLIQYYNGEERAKGNILERFSAQQFPDLHSELNLSSLELGDSALYFCASSVVSQGVGGYTFGSGTRLTVV.

CDR3 nucleotides: TGTGCCAGCAGTGATCCCCTCTTGAATGAGCAGTTCTTC. It codes for CASSDPLLNEQFF. V gene TRBV2 combines with J gene TRBJ2-1; no firm D call. V gave up 3 bases and J gave up 7 bases, with 10 bases separating them. Per germline, CDR1 SNHLY and CDR2 FYNNEI. This CDR3 has 13 residues.

The genes are TRBV18 and TRBJ2-1; 11 bases map to TRBD2. The CDR3 is 15 residues long. Germline trimming cut 10 bases from V and 7 bases from J; bases unmatched to any gene: 12. Germline-derived CDR1 and CDR2 are KGHSH and LQKENI. CDR3 residues: CATQMTSGVGNEQFF. Here the CDR3 DNA reads TGTGCCACCCAAATGACTAGCGGGGTGGGAAATGAGCAGTTCTTC.

The V and J genes are TRBV5-6 and TRBJ1-1, with TRBD1 matching 7 bases. The CDR3 contains 15 residues. Germline V gives CDR1 SGHDT, CDR2 YYEEEE. J lost 1 base, V lost 3 bases, and 6 bases had no gene match. The CDR3 nucleotides are TGTGCCAGCAGCTCATACCAGGGGGGGAACACTGAAGCTTTCTTT. This translates into CASSSYQGGNTEAFF.

Regarding this clone: Other DNA variants within this sample encode the same CDR3. The chain joins TRBV6-6 to TRBJ2-7, with D possibly matching TRBD1 (6 bases). The CDR3 contains 12 residues. The V gene lost 5 bases and the J gene lost 4 bases, with 9 bases spanning the gap. Germline CDR1 MNHNY, CDR2 SVGAGI (reference sequence). The chain's CDR3 is CASSTQGYEQYF. The DNA for the CDR3 is TGTGCCAGCAGTACCCAGGGGTACGAGCAGTACTTC.

Written as DNA, the CDR3 is TGCAGTGCCATAAAGATGCAGGGCTACACCTTC. Translating gives CSAIKMQGYTF. This chain uses TRBV20-1 with TRBJ1-2; D is undetermined. Trimming shortened V by 6 bases and J by 8 bases, and 13 bases separated the two germline ends. CDR3 length: 11 amino acids. The germline gives CDR1 DFQATT, CDR2 SNEGSKA (reference sequence).

This clone appeared once. V is TRBV5-1 and J is TRBJ1-1; D not certain. The CDR3 sequence is 13 residues long. Germline V gives CDR1 SGHRS, CDR2 YFSETQ. V gave up 0 bases and J gave up 4 bases, with 7 bases separating them. The CDR3 is CASSLVTATEAFF. CDR3 coding DNA: TGCGCCAGCAGCTTGGTCACAGCCACTGAAGCTTTCTTT.

The gene calls are TRBV6-2 or TRBV6-3 and TRBJ1-5, with 7 bases lining up with TRBD1. The CDR3 spans 16 residues. CDR1 MNHEY and CDR2 SVGEGT come from the germline V gene. Trimming took 4 bases from V and 11 from J; bases not matched to a gene: 17. The chain's CDR3 is CASSFPGTAGSMSQHF. The DNA for the CDR3 is TGTGCCAGCAGTTTCCCCGGGACAGCCGGGAGTATGTCCCAGCATTTT.

CDR3 sequence: CASSEVPRTYEQYF. CDR3 coding DNA: TGTGCCAGCAGTGAAGTCCCCCGTACCTACGAGCAGTACTTC. The rearrangement uses TRBV6-1 and TRBJ2-7; D not resolved. Germline assignment: CDR1 MNHNS and CDR2 SASEGT. V lost 1 base, J lost 2 bases, and 9 bases lay in between. This CDR3 comprises 14 residues.

The gene calls are TRBV24-1 and TRBJ2-1, with 9 bases fitting TRBD2. J gave up 6 bases and V 1 base, and 0 bases lay outside the gene matches. The CDR3 loop spans 14 amino acids. Germline CDR1 is KGHDR and CDR2 is SFDVKD. The CDR3 reads CATSDLLAGNEQFF. CDR3 in DNA: TGTGCCACCAGTGATTTACTAGCGGGCAATGAGCAGTTCTTC.

The CDR3 spells CSVVGLGLGNTIYF. CDR3 nucleotides: TGCAGCGTTGTAGGTCTCGGACTTGGAAACACCATATATTTT. This sequence joins TRBV29-1 and TRBJ1-3; no definite D call. This CDR3 comprises 14 residues. Germline V gives CDR1 SQVTM, CDR2 ANQGSEA. Trimming removed 4 bases at V and 3 bases at J, with 13 bases between.

This chain uses TRBV6-5 with TRBJ2-7; the D gene is possibly TRBD1 (5 bases). Trimming left V 2 bases short and J 3 bases short, with 11 bases between. Germline V CDR1 and CDR2: MNHEY, SVGAGI. The CDR3 covers 14 residues. CDR3 sequence (DNA): TGTGCCAGCAGTTACCTTTCAGGGATCTACGAGCAGTACTTC. Protein: CASSYLSGIYEQYF.

This sequence joins TRBV21-1 and TRBJ1-2. TRBV21-1 is recorded as a pseudogene. The CDR3 runs to 17 residues. The CDR3 DNA follows: TGTGCCAGCAGCTATCCGGGTCGGCGAAGTATTGGCTATGGCTACACCTTC. Translation gives CASSYPGRRSIGYGYTF.

CDR3 sequence reads: CASSEFWEGTDTQYF. The CDR3 region has the DNA TGCGCCAGCAGTGAATTCTGGGAGGGTACAGATACGCAGTATTTT. The chain couples TRBV10-2 to TRBJ2-3; 7 bases line up with TRBD2. Germline assignment: CDR1 WSHSY and CDR2 SAAADI. V gave up 3 bases and J gave up 3 bases; unmatched junction bases: 6. The CDR3 contains 15 residues.

The V gene is TRBV12-3 or TRBV12-4, the J gene TRBJ1-1; tentatively, D is TRBD1 (6 bases). The CDR3 totals 12 residues. V shed 6 bases and J shed 7 bases, with 12 bases lying between them. The CDR3 DNA sequence: TGTGCCAGCAGACGGTGGACAGATGAAGCTTTCTTT. Its protein is CASRRWTDEAFF.

The chain uses TRBV13 and TRBJ1-1; D might be TRBD1 (5 bases). Germline V gene sequence: CDR1 PRHDT, CDR2 FYEKMQ (reference sequence). V shed 3 bases and J shed 5 bases, with 13 bases lying between them. CDR3 length: 14 amino acids. The CDR3 is CASSFFQGGTEAFF. The CDR3 DNA reads as TGTGCCAGCAGCTTCTTTCAGGGAGGTACTGAAGCTTTCTTT.

The chain uses TRBV5-1 and TRBJ2-3; 8 nucleotides match TRBD2. The ends lost 0 bases at V and 11 bases at J; junction bases unmatched: 2. CDR1 is SGHRS, CDR2 YFSETQ, per germline. There are 12 residues in the CDR3. CDR3 nucleotides: TGCGCCAGCAGCTTGGATCTAGCGGGGCAGTATTTT. This sequence encodes CASSLDLAGQYF.

This clone has a handful of counts. The genes are TRBV18 and TRBJ2-5, with 7 bases fitting TRBD2. CDR1 is KGHSH and CDR2 is LQKENI in the germline V gene. The CDR3 is made up of 14 amino acids. V gave up 1 base and J gave up 1 base; unmatched junction bases: 0. The chain's CDR3 is CASSPRTSQETQYF. The CDR3 bases are TGTGCCAGCTCACCACGGACTAGCCAAGAGACCCAGTACTTC.

This clone has a count of ten or more. The CDR3: CASSSKQGPNTGELFF. The CDR3 DNA sequence: TGTGCCAGCAGCTCCAAACAGGGGCCCAACACCGGGGAGCTGTTTTTT. The V and J genes are TRBV5-4 and TRBJ2-2; 7 nucleotides align to TRBD1. V lost 3 bases to trimming and J lost 2 bases; unmatched junction nucleotides: 7. CDR1 and CDR2 (germline): SGHNT, YYREEE (reference sequence). CDR3 size: 16 residues. Looking up the rest from reference TRBV5-4 and TRBJ2-2 gives the full variable domain: ETGVTQSPTHLIKTRGQQVTLRCSSQSGHNTVSWYQQALGQGPQFIFQYYREEENGRGNFPPRFSGLQFPNYSSELNVNALELDDSALYLCASSSKQGPNTGELFFGEGSRLTVL.

The chain links TRBV2 to TRBJ2-7; D is perhaps TRBD1 (6 bases). Germline V CDR1 and CDR2: SNHLY, FYNNEI. V lost 5 bases, J lost 3 bases, and 17 bases lay in between. This CDR3 spans 15 amino acids. CDR3 coding DNA: TGTGCCAGCAGTTCTGACAGGCCTTTAGACTACGAGCAGTACTTC. Its protein is CASSSDRPLDYEQYF.

This chain links TRBV5-1 with TRBJ2-1, with TRBD2 identical over 12 bases. CDR1 is SGHRS and CDR2 is YFSETQ in the germline V gene. This CDR3 is built from 15 residues. V lost 0 bases, J lost 10 bases, and 5 bases stayed unmatched. The CDR3 sequence: CASSLVLAGGREQFF. The DNA of the CDR3 is TGCGCCAGCAGCTTGGTACTAGCGGGGGGTCGGGAGCAGTTCTTC.

The chain uses TRBV2 and TRBJ2-5, with TRBD2 matching over 9 bases. This CDR3 spans 17 amino acids. The ends lost 6 bases at V and 5 bases at J; junction bases unmatched: 16. Germline assignment: CDR1 SNHLY and CDR2 FYNNEI. CDR3 residues: CASRQEGGLAGQETQYF. CDR3 sequence (DNA): TGTGCCAGCAGACAAGAGGGTGGGCTAGCGGGACAGGAGACCCAGTACTTC. The whole variable domain, remainder taken from reference TRBV2 and TRBJ2-5, is EPEVTQTPSHQVTQMGQEVILRCVPISNHLYFYWYRQILGQKVEFLVSFYNNEISEKSEIFDDQFSVERPDGSNFTLKIRSTKLEDSAMYFCASRQEGGLAGQETQYFGPGTRLLVL.

This clone has more than one count but fewer than ten. V is TRBV10-3 and J is TRBJ2-1; 8 nucleotides align to TRBD2. The CDR3 covers 15 residues. J was trimmed by 8 bases and V by 2 bases; bases with no gene match: 8. Germline V gives CDR1 ENHRY, CDR2 SYGVKD. CDR3 protein: CAISENGGAGDEQFF. DNA of the CDR3: TGTGCCATCAGTGAGAACGGGGGGGCCGGGGATGAGCAGTTCTTC.

This chain uses TRBV4-2 with TRBJ1-2; D possibly corresponds to TRBD1 (6 bases). Germline CDR1 and CDR2: LGHNA and YNFKEQ. CDR3 length: 15 residues. The V gene lost 0 bases and the J gene lost 8 bases, with 16 bases spanning the gap. CDR3 sequence: CASSQEWPGVGGYTF. The DNA of the CDR3 is TGTGCCAGCAGCCAAGAATGGCCAGGGGTTGGCGGCTACACCTTC.

The rearrangement joins TRBV6-1 to TRBJ1-5; no reliable D call. Trimming left V 6 bases short and J 5 bases short, with 14 bases between. The V gene's germline CDR1 is MNHNS and CDR2 SASEGT. The CDR3 spans 14 residues. The CDR3 region is CASSSSDGDQPQHF. Here the CDR3 DNA reads TGTGCCAGCAGCAGTTCTGACGGGGATCAGCCCCAGCATTTT.

The rearrangement uses TRBV5-1 and TRBJ2-3; TRBD2 agrees at 12 bases. There are 17 residues in the CDR3. V lost 0 bases and J lost 5; bases outside the gene matches: 7. Germline CDR1 SGHRS, CDR2 YFSETQ. CDR3 region: CASSLGASGGALDTQYF. CDR3 sequence (DNA): TGCGCCAGCAGCTTGGGTGCTAGCGGGGGGGCGTTAGATACGCAGTATTTT.